The next 19 T cell receptor beta chains were all read from a single sample in a study of blood T cell repertoires in COVID-19. The table came from immunoSEQ multiplex PCR; TCRdb's copy has only in-frame clones and leaves some out. The sample has 250,000 or so clones, 80% to 90% seen once. What was sequenced was PBMCs or T cells enriched from blood (not recorded which). All receptors come from a woman between 50 and 59 years old who had recovered from COVID-19.

CDR3 bases: TGTGCCAGCAGCCAGCAAACTCAGGGAGGCTATGGCTACACCTTC. Protein sequence: CASSQQTQGGYGYTF. The chain combines TRBV4-2 with TRBJ1-2; possibly TRBD1 for D (5 bases). The V gene's germline CDR1 is LGHNA and CDR2 YNFKEQ. V was cut by 3 bases and J by 4 bases, with 15 bases left in between. The length of the CDR3 is 15 residues.

V gene TRBV12-3 or TRBV12-4 combines with J gene TRBJ2-1, with no clear D. CDR3 size: 11 residues. Trimming removed 5 bases at V and 8 bases at J, with 7 bases between. The CDR3 sequence: CASSRRYEQFF. The CDR3 DNA is TGTGCCAGCAGTCGCCGGTATGAGCAGTTCTTC.

The chain carries TRBV28 and TRBJ2-7; no firm D call. Germline values: CDR1 MDHEN, CDR2 SYDVKM. The CDR3 is 13 amino acids. The V and J ends lost 2 bases and 3 bases respectively, with 8 bases between them. The CDR3, as DNA: TGTGCCAGCAGTTTAGCCAGATACTACGAGCAGTACTTC. Its translation: CASSLARYYEQYF. Together with reference TRBV28 and TRBJ2-7, the CDR3 gives the full variable domain: DVKVTQSSRYLVKRTGEKVFLECVQDMDHENMFWYRQDPGLGLRLIYFSYDVKMKEKGDIPEGYSVSREKKERFSLILESASTNQTSMYLCASSLARYYEQYFGPGTRLTVT.

This clone was recorded a few times. The genes are TRBV3-1 (or the pseudogene TRBV3-2) and TRBJ2-6, with D tentatively TRBD2 (6 bases). Germline loops: CDR1 LGHDT, CDR2 YNNKEL (reference sequence). The CDR3 loop spans 18 amino acids. V shed 1 base and J shed 0 bases, with 13 bases lying between them. CDR3 sequence reads: CASSQGRGIASGANVLTF. In DNA form, the CDR3 reads TGTGCCAGCAGCCAAGGACGCGGGATCGCCTCTGGGGCCAACGTCCTGACTTTC.

The chain combines TRBV6-6 with TRBJ2-7; TRBD2 might be the D (5 bases). This CDR3 spans 13 amino acids. Germline loops: CDR1 MNHNY, CDR2 SVGAGI (reference sequence). This CDR3 is CATKRLIPYEQYF. For the CDR3, the DNA is TGTGCTACCAAGCGGCTGATCCCCTACGAGCAGTACTTC.

The chain links TRBV7-2 to TRBJ2-1; 15 positions match TRBD2. Germline loops: CDR1 SGHTA, CDR2 FQGNSA. V lost 5 bases, J lost 7 bases, and 9 bases stayed unmatched. CDR3 length equals 17 residues. CDR3 region: CASSPKAGTSGRNEQFF. The CDR3 DNA follows: TGTGCCAGCAGCCCTAAGGCGGGGACTAGCGGGAGGAATGAGCAGTTCTTC.

The rearrangement uses TRBV5-1 and TRBJ1-3, with 7 bases fitting TRBD1. J was trimmed by 4 bases and V by 0 bases; bases with no gene match: 10. The germline V gene encodes CDR1 SGHRS and CDR2 YFSETQ. The CDR3 has 17 amino acids. DNA for the CDR3: TGCGCCAGCAGCTTGGCTGGCAGGGGGGCGGCCGGAAACACCATATATTTT. This gives the protein CASSLAGRGAAGNTIYF.

This chain uses TRBV20-1 with TRBJ2-1; D unresolved. V shed 6 bases and J shed 0 bases, with 15 bases lying between them. Germline V gene sequence: CDR1 DFQATT, CDR2 SNEGSKA (reference sequence). The CDR3 consists of 15 residues. As DNA, the CDR3 is TGCAGTGCAAGTAGTTCCTTGAGCTCCTACAATGAGCAGTTCTTC. Residues: CSASSSLSSYNEQFF.

This clone was seen only once. The chain uses TRBV12-5 and TRBJ2-7; maybe TRBD2 (5 bases). V gave up 2 bases and J gave up 1 base, with 15 bases separating them. CDR3 size: 16 residues. Germline lookup yields CDR1 LGHNT and CDR2 FRNRAP. For the CDR3, the DNA is TGTGCTAGTGGTTTGCCCCCCGAGACTAATTCCTACGAGCAGTACTTC. This encodes CASGLPPETNSYEQYF.

V usage is TRBV5-5 and J usage is TRBJ2-3; TRBD1 matches at 10 bases. This CDR3 contains 14 residues. Germline V gene sequence: CDR1 SGHKS, CDR2 YYEKEE (reference sequence). J lost 6 bases, V lost 2 bases, and 3 bases had no gene match. CDR3 in DNA: TGTGCCAGCAGCTTTGGGACAGGGGAGGATACGCAGTATTTT. Its protein product is CASSFGTGEDTQYF.

The chain carries TRBV4-1 and TRBJ1-5; D is ambiguous. This CDR3 has 13 residues. Trimming left V 3 bases short and J 7 bases short, with 10 bases between. CDR1 and CDR2 (germline): MGHRA, YSYEKL. Written as DNA, the CDR3 is TGCGCCAGCAGCCAGGAGGACGGACAGCCCCAGCATTTT. Translation: CASSQEDGQPQHF.

The chain is built from TRBV3-1 (or the pseudogene TRBV3-2) and TRBJ1-2; TRBD1 is a possible D gene (6 bases). This CDR3 spans 14 amino acids. V lost 4 bases, J lost 7 bases, and 16 bases lay in between. Germline V CDR1 and CDR2: LGHDT, YNNKEL (reference sequence). CDR3 in DNA: TGTGCCAGCAGCCCCCGGGCACAGGGCTCTGGCTACACCTTC. Residues: CASSPRAQGSGYTF.

CDR3 nucleotide sequence: TGTGCCATCAGTGACTACGGGAGTCCTTCCTACAATGAGCAGTTCTTC. The encoded protein is CAISDYGSPSYNEQFF. This chain links TRBV10-3 with TRBJ2-1; D is possibly TRBD2 (6 bases). CDR3 size: 16 residues. V was shortened by 3 bases and J by 1 base, with 13 bases between the two germline ends. Germline V gene lookup returns CDR1 ENHRY and CDR2 SYGVKD.

The chain links TRBV5-6 to TRBJ1-4, with 9 positions matching TRBD1. Trimming cost V 2 bases and J 7 bases; bases outside gene matches: 6. The CDR3 covers 15 residues. Germline values: CDR1 SGHDT, CDR2 YYEEEE. The CDR3 reads CASSLDGTGFEKLFF. As DNA, the CDR3 is TGTGCCAGCAGCTTAGACGGGACAGGGTTTGAAAAACTGTTTTTT.

The genes are TRBV7-2 and TRBJ2-1; D call uncertain. Trimming pared 2 bases from V and 0 bases from J, leaving 5 bases between. The V gene's germline CDR1 is SGHTA and CDR2 FQGNSA. The CDR3 totals 14 residues. CDR3 nucleotides: TGTGCCAGCAGCTTAACTCTCTCCTACAATGAGCAGTTCTTC. As protein: CASSLTLSYNEQFF. Together with reference TRBV7-2 and TRBJ2-1, the CDR3 gives the full variable domain: GAGVSQSPSNKVTEKGKDVELRCDPISGHTALYWYRQSLGQGLEFLIYFQGNSAPDKSGLPSDRFSAERTGGSVSTLTIQRTQQEDSAVYLCASSLTLSYNEQFFGPGTRLTVL.

Worth noting for this clone: At the DNA level, this CDR3 is encoded by other sequences in the same sample as well. The DNA of the CDR3 is TGTGCCAGCAGTGAAAGGGGCCTGGGGGGCTACACCTTC. It codes for CASSERGLGGYTF. The chain combines TRBV2 with TRBJ1-2, with D tentatively TRBD1 (5 bases). Looked up from germline, CDR1 is SNHLY and CDR2 is FYNNEI. This CDR3 has 13 residues. Trimming removed 2 bases from V and 8 bases from J, with 12 bases in between.

The CDR3 bases are TGTGCCACCAGCAGAGATCGGGAGGAGAACACCGGGGAGCTGTTTTTT. Translation gives CATSRDREENTGELFF. The V and J genes are TRBV15 and TRBJ2-2; 7 nucleotides agree with TRBD2. J was trimmed by 1 base and V by 0 bases; bases with no gene match: 2. The germline V gene has CDR1 LNHNV and CDR2 YYDKDF (reference sequence). This CDR3 spans 16 amino acids.

The rearrangement links TRBV19 to TRBJ1-4; D is unclear. This CDR3 is built from 15 residues. Germline V lookup: CDR1 LNHDA, CDR2 SQIVND (reference sequence). The ends were cut back, 5 bases at V and 3 bases at J, with 13 bases in the middle. CDR3 sequence: CASSGRQSANEKLFF. The CDR3, as DNA: TGTGCCAGTAGTGGCAGGCAGTCGGCTAATGAAAAACTGTTTTTT.

The V call is TRBV18, the J call TRBJ2-7, with TRBD1 matching over 7 bases. The CDR3 extends over 15 amino acids. Germline CDR1 KGHSH, CDR2 LQKENI. V was clipped by 3 bases and J by 2 bases; unmatched bases: 7. As DNA, the CDR3 is TGTGCCAGCTCACCCCGGGACAGAGACACCTACGAGCAGTACTTC. Translating it yields CASSPRDRDTYEQYF.